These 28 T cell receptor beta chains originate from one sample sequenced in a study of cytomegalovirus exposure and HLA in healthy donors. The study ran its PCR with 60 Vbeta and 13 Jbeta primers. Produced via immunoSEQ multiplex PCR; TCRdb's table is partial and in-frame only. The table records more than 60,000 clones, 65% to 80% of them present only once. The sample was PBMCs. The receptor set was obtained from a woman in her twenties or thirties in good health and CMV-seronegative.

The CDR3 bases are TGCGCCAGCAGCCAACAACAGGGAGATGGCTACACCTTC. It is translated as CASSQQQGDGYTF. The chain carries TRBV4-1 and TRBJ1-2; D possibly corresponds to TRBD1 (6 bases). The germline CDR1 and CDR2 sequences are MGHRA and YSYEKL. This CDR3 is 13 amino acids long. The V gene lost 2 bases and the J gene lost 6 bases, with 10 bases spanning the gap.

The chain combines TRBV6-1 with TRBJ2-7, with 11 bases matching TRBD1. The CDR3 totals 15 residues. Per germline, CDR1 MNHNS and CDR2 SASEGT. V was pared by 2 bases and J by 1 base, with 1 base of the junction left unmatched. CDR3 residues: CASSEWDRGSYEQYV. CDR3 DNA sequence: TGTGCCAGCAGTGAATGGGACAGGGGGTCCTACGAGCAGTACGTC.

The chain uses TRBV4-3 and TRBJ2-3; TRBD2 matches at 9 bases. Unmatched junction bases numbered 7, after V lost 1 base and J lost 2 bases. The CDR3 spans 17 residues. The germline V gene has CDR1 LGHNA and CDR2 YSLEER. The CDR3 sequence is CASSQVPASGVTDTQYF. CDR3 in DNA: TGCGCCAGCAGCCAAGTACCAGCTAGCGGGGTCACAGATACGCAGTATTTT.

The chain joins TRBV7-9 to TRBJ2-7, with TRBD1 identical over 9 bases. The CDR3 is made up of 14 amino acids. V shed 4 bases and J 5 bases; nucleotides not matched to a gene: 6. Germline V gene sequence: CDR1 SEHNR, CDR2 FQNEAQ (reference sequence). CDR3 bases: TGTGCCAGCAGCTCCGGGACAGGGATCCACGAGCAGTACTTC. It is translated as CASSSGTGIHEQYF.

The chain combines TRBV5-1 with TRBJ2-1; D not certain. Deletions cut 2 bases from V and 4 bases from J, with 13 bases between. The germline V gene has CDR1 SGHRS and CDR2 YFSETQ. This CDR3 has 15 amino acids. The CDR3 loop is CASSLSTVDYNEQFF. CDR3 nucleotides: TGCGCCAGCAGCTTATCAACAGTCGATTACAATGAGCAGTTCTTC.

As DNA, the CDR3 is TGTGCCAGCAGTTACAACGGGAACACTGAAGCTTTCTTT. Its translation is CASSYNGNTEAFF. The chain combines TRBV6-5 with TRBJ1-1; D remains ambiguous. The CDR3 sequence is 13 residues long. V was cut by 2 bases and J by 1 base, with 5 bases left in between. The germline CDR1 and CDR2 sequences are MNHEY and SVGAGI.

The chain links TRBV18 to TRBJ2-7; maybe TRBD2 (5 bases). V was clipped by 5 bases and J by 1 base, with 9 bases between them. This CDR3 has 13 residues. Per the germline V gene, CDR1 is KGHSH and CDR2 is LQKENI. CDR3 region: CASSEAESYEQYF. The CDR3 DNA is TGTGCCAGCTCAGAAGCGGAATCCTACGAGCAGTACTTC.

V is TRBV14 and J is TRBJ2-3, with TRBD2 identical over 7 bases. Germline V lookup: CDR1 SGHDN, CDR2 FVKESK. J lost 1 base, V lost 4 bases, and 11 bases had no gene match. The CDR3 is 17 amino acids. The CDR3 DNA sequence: TGTGCCAGCAGCCCTCCCGGGACTACTAGCCGCACAGATACGCAGTATTTT. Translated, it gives CASSPPGTTSRTDTQYF.

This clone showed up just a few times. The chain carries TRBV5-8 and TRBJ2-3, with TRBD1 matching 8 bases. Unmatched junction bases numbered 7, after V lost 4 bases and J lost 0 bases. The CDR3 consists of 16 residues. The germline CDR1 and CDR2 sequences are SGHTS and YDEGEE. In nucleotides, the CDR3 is TGTGCCAGCAGCCCTGGGACAGGCGCCAGCACAGATACGCAGTATTTT. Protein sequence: CASSPGTGASTDTQYF.

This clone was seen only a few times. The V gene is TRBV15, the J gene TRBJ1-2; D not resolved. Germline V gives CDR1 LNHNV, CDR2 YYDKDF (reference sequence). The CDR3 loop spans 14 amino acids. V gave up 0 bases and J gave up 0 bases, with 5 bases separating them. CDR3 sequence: CATSRDRSNYGYTF. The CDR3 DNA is TGTGCCACCAGCAGAGATCGGTCTAACTATGGCTACACCTTC.

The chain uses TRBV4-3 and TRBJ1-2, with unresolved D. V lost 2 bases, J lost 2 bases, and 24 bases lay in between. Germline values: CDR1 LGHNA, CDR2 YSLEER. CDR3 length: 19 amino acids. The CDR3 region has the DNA TGCGCCAGCAGCCAACACCTAGAGGTTCGACTCCGCGTCAACTATGGCTACACCTTC. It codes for CASSQHLEVRLRVNYGYTF.

This CDR3 is CASSLESSGNTIYF. CDR3 sequence (DNA): TGTGCCAGCAGTCTAGAGAGCTCTGGAAACACCATATATTTT. The chain couples TRBV27 to TRBJ1-3; D is undetermined. The ends were cut back, 5 bases at V and 0 bases at J, with 8 bases in the middle. Germline-derived CDR1 and CDR2 are MNHEY and SMNVEV (reference sequence). The CDR3 sequence is 14 residues long.

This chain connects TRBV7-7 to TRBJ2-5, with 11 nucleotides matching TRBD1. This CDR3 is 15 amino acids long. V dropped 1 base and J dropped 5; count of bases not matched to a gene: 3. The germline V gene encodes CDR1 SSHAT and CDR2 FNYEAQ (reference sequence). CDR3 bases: TGTGCCAGCAGCTTAGGGACAGGGGGCCGGGAGACCCAGTACTTC. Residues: CASSLGTGGRETQYF.

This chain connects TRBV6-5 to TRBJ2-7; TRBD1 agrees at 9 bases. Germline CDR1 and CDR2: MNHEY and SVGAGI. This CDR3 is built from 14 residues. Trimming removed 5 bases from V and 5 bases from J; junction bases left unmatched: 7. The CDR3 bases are TGTGCCAGCAGTCCCGGGACAGGGCCCCACGAGCAGTACGTC. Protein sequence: CASSPGTGPHEQYV.

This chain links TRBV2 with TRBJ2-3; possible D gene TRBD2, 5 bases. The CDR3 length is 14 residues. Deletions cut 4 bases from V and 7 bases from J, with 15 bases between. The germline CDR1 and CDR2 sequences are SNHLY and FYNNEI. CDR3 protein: CASSVLLATNTQYF. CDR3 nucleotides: TGTGCCAGCAGTGTATTATTAGCGACAAATACGCAGTATTTT.

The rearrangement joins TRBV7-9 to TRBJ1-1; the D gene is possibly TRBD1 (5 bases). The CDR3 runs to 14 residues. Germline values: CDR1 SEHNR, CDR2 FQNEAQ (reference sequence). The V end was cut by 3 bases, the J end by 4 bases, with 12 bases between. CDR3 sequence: CASSFGGGITEAFF. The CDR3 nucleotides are TGTGCCAGCAGCTTCGGGGGAGGGATCACTGAAGCTTTCTTT.

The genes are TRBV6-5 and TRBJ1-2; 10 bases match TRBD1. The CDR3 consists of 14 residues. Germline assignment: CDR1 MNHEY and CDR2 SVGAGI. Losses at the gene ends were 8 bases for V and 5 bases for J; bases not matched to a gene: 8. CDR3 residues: CASGRQGAGYGYTF. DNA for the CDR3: TGTGCCAGCGGCCGACAGGGGGCTGGGTATGGCTACACCTTC.

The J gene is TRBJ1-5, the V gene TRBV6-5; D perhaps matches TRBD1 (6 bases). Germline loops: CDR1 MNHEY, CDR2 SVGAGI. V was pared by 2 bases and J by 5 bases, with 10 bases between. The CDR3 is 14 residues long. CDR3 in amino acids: CASSYDRLDQPQHF. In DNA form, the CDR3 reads TGTGCCAGCAGTTACGACAGGTTGGATCAGCCCCAGCATTTT.

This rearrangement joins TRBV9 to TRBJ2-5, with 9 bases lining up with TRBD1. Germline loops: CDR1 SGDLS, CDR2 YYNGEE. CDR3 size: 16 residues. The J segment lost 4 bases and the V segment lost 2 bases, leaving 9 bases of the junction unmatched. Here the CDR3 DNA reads TGTGCCAGCAGCGTGGGGACAGGGAGTATGCTAGAGACCCAGTACTTC. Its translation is CASSVGTGSMLETQYF.

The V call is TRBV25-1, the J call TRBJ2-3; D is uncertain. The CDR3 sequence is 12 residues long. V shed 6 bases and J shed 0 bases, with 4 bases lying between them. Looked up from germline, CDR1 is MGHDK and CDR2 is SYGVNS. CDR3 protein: CASRRSTDTQYF. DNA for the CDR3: TGTGCCAGCAGGCGTAGCACAGATACGCAGTATTTT.

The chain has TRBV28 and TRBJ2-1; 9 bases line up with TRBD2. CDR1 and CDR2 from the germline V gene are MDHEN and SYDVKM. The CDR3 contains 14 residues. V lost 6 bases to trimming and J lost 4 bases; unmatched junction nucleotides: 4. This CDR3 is CASSPGLAYNEQFF. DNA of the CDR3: TGTGCCAGCAGCCCGGGACTAGCTTACAATGAGCAGTTCTTC.

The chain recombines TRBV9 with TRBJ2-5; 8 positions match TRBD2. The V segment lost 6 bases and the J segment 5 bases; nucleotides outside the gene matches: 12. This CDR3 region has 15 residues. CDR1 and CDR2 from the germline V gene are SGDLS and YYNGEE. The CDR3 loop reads CASNSGGGPVETQYF. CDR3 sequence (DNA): TGTGCCAGCAATAGTGGCGGGGGGCCGGTGGAGACCCAGTACTTC.

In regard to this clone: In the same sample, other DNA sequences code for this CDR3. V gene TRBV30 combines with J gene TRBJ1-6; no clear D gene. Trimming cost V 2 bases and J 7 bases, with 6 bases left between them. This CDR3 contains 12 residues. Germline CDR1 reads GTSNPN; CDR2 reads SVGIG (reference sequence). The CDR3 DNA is TGTGCCTGGAGTCCCGGGAATTCACCCCTCCACTTT. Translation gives CAWSPGNSPLHF.

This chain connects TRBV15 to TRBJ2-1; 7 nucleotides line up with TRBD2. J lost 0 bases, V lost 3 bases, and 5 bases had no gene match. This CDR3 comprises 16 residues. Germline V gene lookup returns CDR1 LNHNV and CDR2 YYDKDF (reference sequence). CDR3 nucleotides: TGTGCCACCAGCAGTTTTAGCGGGCCCTCCTACAATGAGCAGTTCTTC. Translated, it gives CATSSFSGPSYNEQFF.

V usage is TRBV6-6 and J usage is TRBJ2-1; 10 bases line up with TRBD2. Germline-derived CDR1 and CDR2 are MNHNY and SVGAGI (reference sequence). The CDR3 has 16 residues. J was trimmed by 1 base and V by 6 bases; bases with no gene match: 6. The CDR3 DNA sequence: TGTGCCAGCAGGGTCTCTAGCGGGAGTTCCTACAATGAGCAGTTCTTC. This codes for CASRVSSGSSYNEQFF.

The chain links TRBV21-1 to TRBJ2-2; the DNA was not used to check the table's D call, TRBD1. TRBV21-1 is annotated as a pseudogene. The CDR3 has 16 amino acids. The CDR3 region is CASSKEQGTNTGELFF. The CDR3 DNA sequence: TGTGCCAGCAGCAAAGAGCAGGGAACGAACACCGGGGAGCTGTTTTTT.

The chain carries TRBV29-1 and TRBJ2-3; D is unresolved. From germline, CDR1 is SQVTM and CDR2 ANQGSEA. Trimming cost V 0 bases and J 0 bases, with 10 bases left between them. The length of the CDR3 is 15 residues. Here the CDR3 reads CSVEEPQTSTDTQYF. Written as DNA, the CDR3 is TGCAGCGTTGAAGAACCACAGACAAGCACAGATACGCAGTATTTT.

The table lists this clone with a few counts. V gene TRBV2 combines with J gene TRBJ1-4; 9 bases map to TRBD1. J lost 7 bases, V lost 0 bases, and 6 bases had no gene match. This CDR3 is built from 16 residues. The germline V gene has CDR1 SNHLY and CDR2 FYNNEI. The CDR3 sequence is CASSEALQGAGEKLFF. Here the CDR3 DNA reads TGTGCCAGCAGTGAAGCCCTACAGGGGGCTGGTGAAAAACTGTTTTTT.